The 2 T cell receptor beta chains in this list originate from one sample, sequenced in a study of T cell responses to AZD1222 COVID-19 vaccine. Assay used: immunoSEQ multiplex PCR; TCRdb lists only in-frame clones, some missing. The table shows about 110,000 clones, with about 85% occurring only once. The source was peripheral blood, collected on day 0 of AZD1222 vaccination. These receptors were taken from an adult in good health.

The V gene is TRBV3-1 (or the pseudogene TRBV3-2), the J gene TRBJ1-2; D possibly corresponds to TRBD1 (5 bases). Trimming cost V 0 bases and J 6 bases, with 26 bases left between them. The CDR3 consists of 19 residues. The germline V gene has CDR1 LGHDT and CDR2 YNNKEL (reference sequence). CDR3 DNA sequence: TGTGCCAGCAGCCAAGATCGGGCAGTCCGGGGGGTGGCTAGAGATGGCTACACCTTC. This translates into CASSQDRAVRGVARDGYTF.

This chain connects TRBV5-4 to TRBJ1-4; no clear D. Per the germline V gene, CDR1 is SGHNT and CDR2 is YYREEE (reference sequence). The CDR3 is 15 amino acids. V lost 3 bases to trimming and J lost 0 bases, with 9 bases between them. The CDR3 region has the DNA TGTGCCAGCAGCTCCAGAGGTGCAACTAATGAAAAACTGTTTTTT. The encoded protein is CASSSRGATNEKLFF.